The sequence of this TCR beta chain was determined in a study of blood T cell repertoires in COVID-19. Study in general: The United States, Italy and Spain were the sources of the acute and convalescent COVID-19 samples. The cDNA or gDNA used as material had been derived from T cells, B-cell-depleted T cells, or PBMCs.

V lost 8 bases and J lost 1, with 11 bases in between. Germline CDR1 and CDR2: MDHEN and SYDVKM. The CDR3 spans 13 residues. Per the authors' pipeline: Amplifying reference gene primers gave estimates of nucleated cell counts. TCRdb's table, derived via immunoSEQ multiplex PCR, lists solely in-frame clones and lacks some. D and trimming come from the DNA, and the V and J calls and clone size come from that table. The data show 250,000 to 350,000 clones, over 75% seen once. A Seattle source enrolled patients during active infection and followed them longitudinally. V usage is TRBV28 and J usage is TRBJ1-2; no definite D call. The sequencing input was peripheral blood. The source of this sequence is a human donor with COVID-19, enrolled during active disease. The donor label of this sample is uncertain. As DNA, the CDR3 is TGTGCCAGCCGGTGGAGGAATAACTATGGCTACACCTTC. Translated, it gives CASRWRNNYGYTF.